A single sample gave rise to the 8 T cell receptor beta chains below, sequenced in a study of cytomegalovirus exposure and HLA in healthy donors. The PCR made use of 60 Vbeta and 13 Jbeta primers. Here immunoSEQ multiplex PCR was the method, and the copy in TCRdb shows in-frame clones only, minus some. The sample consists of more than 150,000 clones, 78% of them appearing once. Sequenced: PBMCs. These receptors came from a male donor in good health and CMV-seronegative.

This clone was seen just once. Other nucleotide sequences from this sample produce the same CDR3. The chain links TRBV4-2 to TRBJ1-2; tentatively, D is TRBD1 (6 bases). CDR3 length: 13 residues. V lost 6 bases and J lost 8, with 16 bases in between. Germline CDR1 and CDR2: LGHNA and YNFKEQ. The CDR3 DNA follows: TGTGCCAGCAGTCGGGAAGCAGGGGACGGCTACACCTTC. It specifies CASSREAGDGYTF.

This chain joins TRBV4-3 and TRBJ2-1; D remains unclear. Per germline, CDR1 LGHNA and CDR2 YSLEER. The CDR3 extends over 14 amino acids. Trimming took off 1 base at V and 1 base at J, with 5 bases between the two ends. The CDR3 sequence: CASSQGPSYNEQFF. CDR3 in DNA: TGCGCCAGCAGCCAAGGTCCTTCCTACAATGAGCAGTTCTTC.

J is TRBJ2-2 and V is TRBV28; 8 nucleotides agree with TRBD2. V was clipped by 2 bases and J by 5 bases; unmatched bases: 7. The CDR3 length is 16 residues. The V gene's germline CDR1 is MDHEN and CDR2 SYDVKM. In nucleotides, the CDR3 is TGTGCCAGCAGTTTAGGGTCGGGACTAGGGACCGGGGAGCTGTTTTTT. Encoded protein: CASSLGSGLGTGELFF.

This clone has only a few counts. The CDR3 coding sequence is TGTGCCAGCAGCTTATCCGGGACTACGGTACCGTCCTACGAGCAGTACTTC. This codes for CASSLSGTTVPSYEQYF. The chain combines TRBV5-6 with TRBJ2-7; 7 bases fit TRBD2. V lost 2 bases and J lost 1; bases outside the gene matches: 12. Germline-derived CDR1 and CDR2 are SGHDT and YYEEEE. The CDR3 spans 17 residues. Variable domain in full (rest from reference TRBV5-6 and TRBJ2-7): DAGVTQSPTHLIKTRGQQVTLRCSPKSGHDTVSWYQQALGQGPQFIFQYYEEEERQRGNFPDRFSGHQFPNYSSELNVNALLLGDSALYLCASSLSGTTVPSYEQYFGPGTRLTVT.

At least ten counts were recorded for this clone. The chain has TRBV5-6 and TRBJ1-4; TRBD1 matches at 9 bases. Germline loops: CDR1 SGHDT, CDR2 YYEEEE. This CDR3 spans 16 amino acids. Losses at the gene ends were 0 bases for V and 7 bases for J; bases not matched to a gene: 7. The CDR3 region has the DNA TGTGCCAGCAGCTTGGACGACAGGGGGGCGGGTGAAAAACTGTTTTTT. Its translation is CASSLDDRGAGEKLFF. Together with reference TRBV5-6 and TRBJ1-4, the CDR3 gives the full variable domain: DAGVTQSPTHLIKTRGQQVTLRCSPKSGHDTVSWYQQALGQGPQFIFQYYEEEERQRGNFPDRFSGHQFPNYSSELNVNALLLGDSALYLCASSLDDRGAGEKLFFGSGTQLSVL.

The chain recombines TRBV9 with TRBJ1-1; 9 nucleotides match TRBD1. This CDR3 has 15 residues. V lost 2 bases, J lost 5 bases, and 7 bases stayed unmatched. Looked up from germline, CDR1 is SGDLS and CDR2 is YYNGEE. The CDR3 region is CASSVSGQGPTEAFF. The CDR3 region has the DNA TGTGCCAGCAGCGTTTCAGGACAGGGGCCGACTGAAGCTTTCTTT.

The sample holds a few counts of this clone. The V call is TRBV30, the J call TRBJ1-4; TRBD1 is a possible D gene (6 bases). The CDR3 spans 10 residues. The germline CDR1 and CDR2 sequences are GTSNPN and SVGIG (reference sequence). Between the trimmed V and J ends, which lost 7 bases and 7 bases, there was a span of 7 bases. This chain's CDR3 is CASGVEKLFF. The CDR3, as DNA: TGTGCCTCAGGGGTTGAAAAACTGTTTTTT. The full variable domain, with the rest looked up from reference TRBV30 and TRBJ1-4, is SQTIHQWPATLVQPVGSPLSLECTVEGTSNPNLYWYRQAAGRGLQLLFYSVGIGQISSEVPQNLSASRPQDRQFILSSKKLLLSDSGFYLCASGVEKLFFGSGTQLSVL.

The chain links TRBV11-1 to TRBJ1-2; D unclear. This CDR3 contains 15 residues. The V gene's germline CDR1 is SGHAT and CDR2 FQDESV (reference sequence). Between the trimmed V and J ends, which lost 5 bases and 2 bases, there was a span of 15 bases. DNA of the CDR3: TGTGCCAGCAGCCCCGACGGGCGGGTGAACTATGGCTACACCTTC. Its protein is CASSPDGRVNYGYTF. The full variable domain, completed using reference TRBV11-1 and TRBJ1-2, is EAEVAQSPRYKITEKSQAVAFWCDPISGHATLYWYRQILGQGPELLVQFQDESVVDDSQLPKDRFSAERLKGVDSTLKIQPAELGDSAMYLCASSPDGRVNYGYTFGSGTRLTVV.